Described below is a single T cell receptor beta chain sequence and its context. The entry originates in a study of blood T cell repertoires in COVID-19. The wider study: Both acute and convalescent COVID-19 samples were obtained from the United States, Italy and Spain.

The repertoire was sequenced with immunoSEQ multiplex PCR; TCRdb's copy has only in-frame clones and lacks some. The top ten clones hold 8.8% of a sample with roughly 250,000 clones, approximately 90% of them seen once. The CDR3 consists of 11 residues. With V trimmed by 8 bases and J by 16 bases, 11 bases remained unmatched. Looked up from germline, CDR1 is SNHLY and CDR2 is FYNNEI. The sequenced material came from PBMCs or T cells enriched from blood (not recorded which). This clonotype was sampled from a man aged 40-49 years who had recovered from COVID-19. The chain joins TRBV2 to TRBJ2-1; 7 positions match TRBD1. As DNA, the CDR3 is TGTGCCAGCCTCAGGGGGAACAGGGAATTCTTC. Residues: CASLRGNREFF.